The clone carrying this T cell receptor beta chain was observed a single time. The antigen remains unidentified. Clones were sequenced by immunoSEQ multiplex PCR, and TCRdb holds only the in-frame ones, with some missing. This table has more than 2,000,000 clones, 85% to 95% appearing once. This CDR3 is built from 14 residues. V trimming: 4 bases; J trimming: 9 bases; junction bases outside the gene matches: 9. CDR1 and CDR2 from the germline V gene are SEHNR and FQNEAQ (reference sequence). The data originate from a study of shared clonotypes between healthy human individuals. Findings and limits, study-wide: Owing to a small donor count, the genetic and exposure-history diversity represented was limited. All-four-donor shared clonotypes had higher generation probabilities than non-shared clonotypes did.

The source is a man between 18 and 35 years old in good health. Source material: naive CD4+ T cells sorted from blood. Subset given: CD45RA+ positively selected. The chain joins TRBV7-9 to TRBJ2-1; 7 nucleotides line up with TRBD2. CDR3 DNA sequence: TGTGCCAGCAGCTCAACTGGCGGGAGAGGTGAGCAGTTCTTC. Amino acid sequence: CASSSTGGRGEQFF.